This T cell receptor (beta chain) stems from a study of shared T cell receptors in the human thymus. The data were produced by immunoSEQ multiplex PCR, yet TCRdb's version contains in-frame clones alone and is incomplete. In the table there are over 350,000 clones, just under 95% of which are singletons. Sequencing was done on a sample of thymocytes. The receptor's source is a human donor.

The CDR3 here is CASSEGERTGGPGEKLFF. The CDR3, as DNA: TGTGCCAGCAGCGAAGGAGAGAGGACAGGGGGCCCAGGTGAAAAACTGTTTTTT. The V and J genes are TRBV9 and TRBJ1-4; 11 bases match TRBD1. Germline trimming cut 3 bases from V and 7 bases from J; bases unmatched to any gene: 14. CDR1 is SGDLS, CDR2 YYNGEE, per germline. The CDR3 is made up of 18 amino acids.